These 11 T cell receptor beta chains share one sample of origin, sequenced in a study of PD-1 blockade in classical Hodgkin lymphoma. The repertoire was sequenced with immunoSEQ multiplex PCR; TCRdb's copy has only in-frame clones and lacks some. The table lists approximately 60,000 clones, approximately 88% of them singletons, with about 12% in the top ten. Brentuximab vedotin exposure varied, and every patient relapsed after autologous stem cell transplantation. Sequenced material: peripheral blood mononuclear cells (PBMCs), taken at baseline. Every receptor here comes from a human donor with classical Hodgkin lymphoma.

V gene TRBV18 combines with J gene TRBJ2-2; D is unclear. Germline CDR1 is KGHSH and CDR2 is LQKENI. This CDR3 spans 14 amino acids. V gave up 3 bases and J gave up 1 base, with 6 bases separating them. Here the CDR3 DNA reads TGTGCCAGCTCACCGGCAGTGAACACCGGGGAGCTGTTTTTT. It yields the protein CASSPAVNTGELFF.

V is TRBV6-5 and J is TRBJ2-7, with D unresolved. The V gene lost 0 bases and the J gene lost 0 bases, with 3 bases spanning the gap. The CDR3 is 13 residues long. Germline CDR1 is MNHEY and CDR2 is SVGAGI. The CDR3 DNA reads TGTGCCAGCAGTTACTCGGACTCCTACGAGCAGTACTTC. The encoded protein is CASSYSDSYEQYF.

The chain recombines TRBV21-1 with TRBJ2-7. TRBV21-1 is classified as a pseudogene. This CDR3 contains 13 residues. DNA of the CDR3: TGTGCCAGCAGCCTCCGGGACCTCAACGAGCAGTACTTC. Residues: CASSLRDLNEQYF.

In its sample, this clone was seen a few times. The J gene is TRBJ2-1, the V gene TRBV19; no firm D call. The CDR3 has 16 amino acids. Per germline, CDR1 LNHDA and CDR2 SQIVND (reference sequence). The V and J ends lost 5 bases and 7 bases respectively, with 21 bases between them. The CDR3 is CASSLLTRAYKNEQFF. In nucleotides, the CDR3 is TGTGCCAGTAGTCTCTTAACAAGGGCCTACAAGAATGAGCAGTTCTTC.

This chain uses TRBV19 with TRBJ1-4, with a tentative D call TRBD1 (5 bases). Trimming removed 7 bases from V and 4 bases from J, with 19 bases in between. The CDR3 spans 16 residues. Germline loops: CDR1 LNHDA, CDR2 SQIVND (reference sequence). The CDR3 loop is CASTSPGRASNEKLFF. DNA for the CDR3: TGTGCCAGTACCTCCCCCGGCAGGGCCAGTAATGAAAAACTGTTTTTT. The whole variable domain, filled in from reference TRBV19 and TRBJ1-4, reads DGGITQSPKYLFRKEGQNVTLSCEQNLNHDAMYWYRQDPGQGLRLIYYSQIVNDFQKGDIAEGYSVSREKKESFPLTVTSAQKNPTAFYLCASTSPGRASNEKLFFGSGTQLSVL.

The V call is TRBV9, the J call TRBJ2-7; 12 bases align to TRBD2. Per the germline V gene, CDR1 is SGDLS and CDR2 is YYNGEE. The CDR3 spans 14 residues. J gave up 5 bases and V 5 bases, and 5 bases lay outside the gene matches. The CDR3 here is CASSSSGGADEQYF. The CDR3 DNA sequence: TGTGCCAGCAGTTCTAGCGGGGGGGCCGACGAGCAGTACTTC.

This chain connects TRBV9 to TRBJ1-4, with D perhaps TRBD1 (5 bases). Trimming removed 0 bases from V and 4 bases from J, with 10 bases in between. CDR1 and CDR2 from the germline V gene are SGDLS and YYNGEE. The CDR3 totals 15 residues. The CDR3 is CASSVAGTGNEKLFF. The CDR3 nucleotides read TGTGCCAGCAGCGTAGCCGGGACCGGTAATGAAAAACTGTTTTTT.

The rearrangement joins TRBV27 to TRBJ1-1, with TRBD1 as a possible D gene (6 bases). The germline V and J ends were trimmed by 5 bases and 0 bases, with 16 bases remaining between them. The CDR3 sequence is 16 residues long. Per the germline V gene, CDR1 is MNHEY and CDR2 is SMNVEV (reference sequence). For the CDR3, the DNA is TGTGCCAGCAGTCCAGGGGCAGCAGCAATGAACACTGAAGCTTTCTTT. Amino acid sequence: CASSPGAAAMNTEAFF.

The chain carries TRBV6-5 and TRBJ2-7; 7 bases align to TRBD1. Germline V gives CDR1 MNHEY, CDR2 SVGAGI. There are 15 residues in the CDR3. J was trimmed by 2 bases and V by 0 bases; bases with no gene match: 4. For the CDR3, the DNA is TGTGCCAGCAGTTACTCCGGGACAGCCACCTACGAGCAGTACTTC. This encodes CASSYSGTATYEQYF.

J is TRBJ1-4 and V is TRBV4-2, with D unresolved. This CDR3 spans 16 amino acids. Trimming took 0 bases from V and 3 from J, leaving 11 bases between them. CDR1 is LGHNA, CDR2 YNFKEQ, per germline. In DNA, the CDR3 is TGTGCCAGCAGCCAAGACTGGGCAGCCCCTAATGAAAAACTGTTTTTT. This sequence encodes CASSQDWAAPNEKLFF.

This chain links TRBV5-5 with TRBJ2-7; D ambiguous. From germline, CDR1 is SGHKS and CDR2 YYEKEE (reference sequence). This CDR3 has 14 amino acids. Trimming stripped 5 bases from V and 7 bases from J, with 19 bases between. For the CDR3, the DNA is TGTGCCAGCAGGGTGGACCTGGGATTCCGAGAGCAGTACTTC. Protein sequence: CASRVDLGFREQYF.